This TCR beta chain is drawn from a study of OX40 agonist ivuxolimab in advanced cancers. Whole-study context: Patients received ivuxolimab, an agonistic anti-OX40 (CD134) antibody. Age averaged around 58 years (range roughly 23 to 85), and 80% to 90% were male. There were three patients with partial responses, one having hepatocellular carcinoma and two cutaneous melanoma.

Trimming cost V 5 bases and J 6 bases; bases outside gene matches: 15. The CDR3 is made up of 17 amino acids. The germline V gene has CDR1 SGHTS and CDR2 YDEGEE. About this clone itself: Its target is unknown.

Study-level results: CD4+ T cells averaged fewer expanded clones than CD8+ T cells.

Clones were read by immunoSEQ multiplex PCR, and TCRdb kept only the in-frame ones, dropping some. The sample shows 68,000 or so clones, 86% of them seen only once. The chain has TRBV5-8 and TRBJ2-3; 10 positions match TRBD1. The receptor was derived from an adult with an advanced solid tumor such as melanoma, head and neck, liver or kidney cancer. This specimen was CD4+ or CD8+ T cells sorted from blood, taken in a trial of the OX40 agonist ivuxolimab. The CDR3 DNA is TGTGCCAGCAGTCAAATGTACGAGACAGGGGGCTCGGATACGCAGTATTTT. Protein product: CASSQMYETGGSDTQYF.